This T cell receptor beta chain was recovered during a study of response to subunit inactivated influenza vaccine. TCRdb ran MiXCR on the RT-PCR reads and lists one entry per CDR3 protein. The data show roughly 650,000 distinct CDR3 sequences, with around 14% seen just once and 11% held by the top ten. This clonotype has a handful of counts. The germline V and J ends were trimmed by 1 base and 7 bases, with 17 bases remaining between them. This CDR3 has 15 amino acids. V and J are TRBV12-3 or TRBV12-4 and TRBJ2-7; D ambiguous. Sequencing was performed on PBMCs from blood, taken approximately 12 days after vaccination. The receptor was isolated from a middle-aged man who received an inactivated influenza vaccine. This chain's CDR3 is CASSLVGGPTKEQYF. The CDR3 DNA sequence: TGTGCCAGCAGTTTAGTCGGTGGCCCTACTAAGGAGCAGTACTTC.